This T cell receptor beta chain is from a study of persistence of HIV-infected CD4 T cells. Study as a whole: Suppressive ART had lasted a median of roughly eight years.

Sequencing used immunoSEQ version 4 in survey mode. Each sample used up to 1 ug genomic DNA diluted to around 9.5 ng/uL. Repertoires were generated with immunoSEQ multiplex PCR, while TCRdb's copy carries only in-frame clones and drops some. The repertoire holds roughly 17,000 clones, about two thirds seen once, with 7% to 10% in the top ten. Losses at the gene ends were 4 bases for V and 6 bases for J; bases not matched to a gene: 4. The CDR3 runs 14 residues. Germline lookup yields CDR1 SGHRS and CDR2 YFSETQ. This clone was found a few times. Its specificity is unknown. Cells were stimulated with CMV-infected fibroblast lysates at 10 ug/mL. CD4+ T cells upregulating both CD40 ligand and CD69 were sorted as responding cells. For roughly 19 hours, CD8-depleted PBMCs received anti-CD28/CD49d costimulation, a CD40-blocking antibody and enfuvirtide.

This sequence was found in an adult woman with HIV who was CMV-seropositive. The input for sequencing was CD4+ T cells sorted from PBMCs after approximately 19-hour stimulation, taken from a patient who received antiretroviral therapy. This chain links TRBV5-1 with TRBJ1-4; 9 positions agree with TRBD1. This CDR3 is CASSTGQGHEKLFF. The CDR3 DNA sequence: TGCGCCAGCAGCACGGGACAGGGCCATGAAAAACTGTTTTTT.